The sequence of this T cell receptor (beta chain) was determined in a study of T-cell memory formation after mild COVID-19. Study-level background: TCR clusters were largely donor specific.

TCRdb analysed the 5' RACE reads with MiXCR anew, one entry per CDR3 protein. Here the sample spans around 310,000 distinct CDR3 sequences, around 15% being singletons. Trimming removed 1 base at V and 6 bases at J, with 10 bases between. The CDR3 length is 14 residues. The germline CDR1 and CDR2 sequences are SEHNR and FQNEAQ (reference sequence). As regards this clonotype: Antigen unknown.

Broader study findings: CD4/CD8 balance held among clones contracting day 15 to 85, and later expanders leaned CD4+.

V and J are TRBV7-9 and TRBJ2-4; D remains unclear. The sequence derives from a man younger than 35 who had mild COVID-19 (a few samples of this study predate the infection). Cell type and time point are not known. Specimen: PBMCs or a T cell subset sorted from them (not recorded which). CDR3 amino acids: CASSLELDRNIQYF. The CDR3, as DNA: TGTGCCAGCAGCTTAGAGTTGGACCGAAACATTCAGTACTTC.